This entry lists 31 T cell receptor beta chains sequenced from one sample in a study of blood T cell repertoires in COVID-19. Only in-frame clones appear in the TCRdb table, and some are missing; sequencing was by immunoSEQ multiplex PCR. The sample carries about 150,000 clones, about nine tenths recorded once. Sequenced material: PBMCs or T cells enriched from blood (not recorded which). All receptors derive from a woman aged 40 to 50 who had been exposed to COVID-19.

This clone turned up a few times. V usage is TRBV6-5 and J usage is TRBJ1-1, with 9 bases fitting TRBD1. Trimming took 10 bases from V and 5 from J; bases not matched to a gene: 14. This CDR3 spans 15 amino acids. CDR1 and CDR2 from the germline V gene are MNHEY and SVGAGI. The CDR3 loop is CATVRGNRGRTEAFF. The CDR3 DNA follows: TGTGCCACCGTGAGGGGGAACAGGGGGCGAACTGAAGCTTTCTTT.

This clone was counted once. The DNA of the CDR3 is TGCGCCAGCAGCCTTCTGTCGGGACACAACACCGGGGAGCTGTTTTTT. Translation gives CASSLLSGHNTGELFF. This rearrangement joins TRBV5-1 to TRBJ2-2, with a tentative D call TRBD1 (6 bases). Trimming removed 4 bases from V and 2 bases from J, with 15 bases in between. Per the germline V gene, CDR1 is SGHRS and CDR2 is YFSETQ. The CDR3 consists of 16 residues.

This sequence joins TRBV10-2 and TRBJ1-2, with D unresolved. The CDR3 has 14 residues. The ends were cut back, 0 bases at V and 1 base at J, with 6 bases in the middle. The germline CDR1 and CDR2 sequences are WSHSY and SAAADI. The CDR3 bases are TGCGCCAGCAGTGAGTCGACGGGTAACTATGGCTACACCTTC. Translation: CASSESTGNYGYTF.

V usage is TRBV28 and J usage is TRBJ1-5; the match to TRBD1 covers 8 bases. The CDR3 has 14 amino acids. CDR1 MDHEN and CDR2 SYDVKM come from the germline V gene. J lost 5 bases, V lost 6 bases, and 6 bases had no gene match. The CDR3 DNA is TGTGCCAGCAGCCCTACAGGGGGGGATCAGCCCCAGCATTTT. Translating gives CASSPTGGDQPQHF.

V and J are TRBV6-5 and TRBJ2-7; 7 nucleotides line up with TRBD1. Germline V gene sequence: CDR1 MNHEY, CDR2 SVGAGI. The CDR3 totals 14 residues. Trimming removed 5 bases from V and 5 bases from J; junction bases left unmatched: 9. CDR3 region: CASSLKTGRDEQYF. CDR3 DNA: TGTGCCAGCAGTCTTAAGACAGGGAGAGACGAGCAGTACTTC.

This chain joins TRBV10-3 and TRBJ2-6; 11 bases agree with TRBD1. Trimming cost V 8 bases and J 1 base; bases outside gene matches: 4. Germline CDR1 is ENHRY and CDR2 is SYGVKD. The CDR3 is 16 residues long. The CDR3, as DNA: TGTGCCATCGGGGGGACAGGGGGATCTGGGGCCAACGTCCTGACTTTC. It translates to CAIGGTGGSGANVLTF.

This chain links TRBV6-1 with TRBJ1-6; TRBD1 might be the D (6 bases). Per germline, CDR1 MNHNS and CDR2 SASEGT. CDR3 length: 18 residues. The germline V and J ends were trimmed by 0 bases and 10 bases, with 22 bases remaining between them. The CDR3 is CASSEARGGPSTRSPLHF. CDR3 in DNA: TGTGCCAGCAGTGAAGCTCGGGGGGGGCCCTCGACGCGGTCACCCCTCCACTTT.

CDR3: CASSLAPGLAPGELFF. The CDR3 coding sequence is TGCGCCAGCAGCTTGGCTCCGGGACTAGCCCCCGGGGAGCTGTTTTTT. The chain combines TRBV5-1 with TRBJ2-2; TRBD2 matches 9 bases. The CDR3 is 16 amino acids. Per the germline V gene, CDR1 is SGHRS and CDR2 is YFSETQ. Trimming cost V 0 bases and J 6 bases; bases outside gene matches: 6.

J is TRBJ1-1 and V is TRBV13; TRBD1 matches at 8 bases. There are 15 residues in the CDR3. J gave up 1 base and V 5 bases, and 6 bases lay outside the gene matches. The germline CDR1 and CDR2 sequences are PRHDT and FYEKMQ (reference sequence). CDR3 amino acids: CASSTTGGGNTEAFF. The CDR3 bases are TGTGCCAGCAGCACAACAGGGGGTGGGAACACTGAAGCTTTCTTT. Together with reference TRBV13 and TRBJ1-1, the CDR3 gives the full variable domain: AAGVIQSPRHLIKEKRETATLKCYPIPRHDTVYWYQQGPGQDPQFLISFYEKMQSDKGSIPDRFSAQQFSDYHSELNMSSLELGDSALYFCASSTTGGGNTEAFFGQGTRLTVV.

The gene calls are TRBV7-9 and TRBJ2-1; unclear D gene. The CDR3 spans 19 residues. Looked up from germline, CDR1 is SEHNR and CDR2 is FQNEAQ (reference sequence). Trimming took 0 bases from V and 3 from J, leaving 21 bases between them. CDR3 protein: CASSLAASSPNLNYNEQFF. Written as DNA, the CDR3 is TGTGCCAGCAGCTTAGCGGCCTCTTCCCCAAACCTGAACTACAATGAGCAGTTCTTC.

The CDR3 spells CASSPTGTAFYGYTF. DNA for the CDR3: TGTGCCAGCAGCCCTACAGGGACGGCTTTCTATGGCTACACCTTC. The chain recombines TRBV7-2 with TRBJ1-2; D is possibly TRBD1 (6 bases). This CDR3 region has 15 residues. Between the trimmed V and J ends, which lost 5 bases and 4 bases, there was a span of 17 bases. CDR1 and CDR2 (germline): SGHTA, FQGNSA.

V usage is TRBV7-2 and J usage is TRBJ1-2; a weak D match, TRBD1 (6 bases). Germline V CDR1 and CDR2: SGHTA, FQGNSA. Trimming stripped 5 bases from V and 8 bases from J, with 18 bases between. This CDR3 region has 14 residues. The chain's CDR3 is CASSLGGGIRGYTF. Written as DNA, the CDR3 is TGTGCCAGCAGCCTAGGGGGGGGAATTCGCGGCTACACCTTC. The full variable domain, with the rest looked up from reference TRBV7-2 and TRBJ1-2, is GAGVSQSPSNKVTEKGKDVELRCDPISGHTALYWYRQSLGQGLEFLIYFQGNSAPDKSGLPSDRFSAERTGGSVSTLTIQRTQQEDSAVYLCASSLGGGIRGYTFGSGTRLTVV.

This chain's CDR3 is CASSLEAGRGVGYTF. The CDR3 DNA is TGTGCCAGCAGCTTAGAAGCAGGGAGGGGAGTGGGCTACACCTTC. This sequence joins TRBV7-2 and TRBJ1-2; tentatively, D is TRBD1 (5 bases). This CDR3 is 15 amino acids long. V was cut by 1 base and J by 8 bases, with 17 bases left in between. CDR1 SGHTA and CDR2 FQGNSA come from the germline V gene.

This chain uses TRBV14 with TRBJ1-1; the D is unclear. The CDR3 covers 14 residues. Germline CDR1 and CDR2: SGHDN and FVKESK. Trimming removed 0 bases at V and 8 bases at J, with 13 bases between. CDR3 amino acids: CASSQELFAGEAFF. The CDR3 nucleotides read TGTGCCAGCAGCCAAGAATTATTCGCAGGAGAAGCTTTCTTT. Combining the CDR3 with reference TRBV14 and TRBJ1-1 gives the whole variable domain EAGVTQFPSHSVIEKGQTVTLRCDPISGHDNLYWYRRVMGKEIKFLLHFVKESKQDESGMPNNRFLAERTGGTYSTLKVQPAELEDSGVYFCASSQELFAGEAFFGQGTRLTVV.

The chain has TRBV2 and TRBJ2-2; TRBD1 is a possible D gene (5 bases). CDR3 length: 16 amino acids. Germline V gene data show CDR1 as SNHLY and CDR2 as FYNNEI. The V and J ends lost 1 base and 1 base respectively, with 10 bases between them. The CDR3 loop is CASSEVFGQNTGELFF. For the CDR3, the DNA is TGTGCCAGCAGTGAAGTCTTCGGACAGAACACCGGGGAGCTGTTTTTT.

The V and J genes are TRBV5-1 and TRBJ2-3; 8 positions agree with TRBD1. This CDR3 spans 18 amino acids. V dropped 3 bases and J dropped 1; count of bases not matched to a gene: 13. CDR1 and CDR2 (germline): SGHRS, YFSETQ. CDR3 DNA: TGCGCCAGCAGCTCGACAGGGGCGACGGGCTTCGGCACAGATACGCAGTATTTT. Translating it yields CASSSTGATGFGTDTQYF. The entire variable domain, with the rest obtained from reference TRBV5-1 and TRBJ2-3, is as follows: KAGVTQTPRYLIKTRGQQVTLSCSPISGHRSVSWYQQTPGQGLQFLFEYFSETQRNKGNFPGRFSGRQFSNSRSEMNVSTLELGDSALYLCASSSTGATGFGTDTQYFGPGTRLTVL.

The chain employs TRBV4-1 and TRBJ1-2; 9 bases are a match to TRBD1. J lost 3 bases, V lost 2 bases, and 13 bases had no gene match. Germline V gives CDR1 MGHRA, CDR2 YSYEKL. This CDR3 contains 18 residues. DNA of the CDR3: TGCGCCAGCAGCCAATGGGACAATCCGGGACAGGGAGACTATGGCTACACCTTC. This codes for CASSQWDNPGQGDYGYTF.

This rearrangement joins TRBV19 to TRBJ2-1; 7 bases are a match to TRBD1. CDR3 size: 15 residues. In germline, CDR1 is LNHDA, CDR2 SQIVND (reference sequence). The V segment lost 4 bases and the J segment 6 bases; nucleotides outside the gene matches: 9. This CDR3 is CASSTIGTESNEQFF. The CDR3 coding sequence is TGTGCCAGTAGTACTATCGGGACAGAGTCCAATGAGCAGTTCTTC.

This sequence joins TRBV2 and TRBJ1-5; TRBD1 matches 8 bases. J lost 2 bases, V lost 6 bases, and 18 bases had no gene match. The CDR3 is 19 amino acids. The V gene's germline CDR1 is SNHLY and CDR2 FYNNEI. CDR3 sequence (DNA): TGTGCCAGCAGAACTGGGGCAACAGGGGGAATTACGGGCAATCAGCCCCAGCATTTT. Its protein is CASRTGATGGITGNQPQHF. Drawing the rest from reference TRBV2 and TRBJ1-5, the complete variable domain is EPEVTQTPSHQVTQMGQEVILRCVPISNHLYFYWYRQILGQKVEFLVSFYNNEISEKSEIFDDQFSVERPDGSNFTLKIRSTKLEDSAMYFCASRTGATGGITGNQPQHFGDGTRLSIL.

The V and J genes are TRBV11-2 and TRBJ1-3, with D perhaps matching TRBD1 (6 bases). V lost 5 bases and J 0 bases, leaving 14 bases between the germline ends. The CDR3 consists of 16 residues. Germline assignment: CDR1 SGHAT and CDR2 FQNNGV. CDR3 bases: TGTGCCAGCAGCCCCCGGACAGCCGACTCTGGAAACACCATATATTTT. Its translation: CASSPRTADSGNTIYF. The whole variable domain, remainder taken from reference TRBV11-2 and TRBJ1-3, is EAGVAQSPRYKIIEKRQSVAFWCNPISGHATLYWYQQILGQGPKLLIQFQNNGVVDDSQLPKDRFSAERLKGVDSTLKIQPAKLEDSAVYLCASSPRTADSGNTIYFGEGSWLTVV.

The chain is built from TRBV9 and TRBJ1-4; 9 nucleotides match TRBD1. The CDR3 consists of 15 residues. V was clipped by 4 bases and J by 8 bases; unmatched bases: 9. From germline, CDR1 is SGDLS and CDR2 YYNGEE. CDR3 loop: CASSPRTGVQEKLFF. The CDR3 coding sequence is TGTGCCAGCAGCCCTCGGACAGGGGTTCAGGAAAAACTGTTTTTT.

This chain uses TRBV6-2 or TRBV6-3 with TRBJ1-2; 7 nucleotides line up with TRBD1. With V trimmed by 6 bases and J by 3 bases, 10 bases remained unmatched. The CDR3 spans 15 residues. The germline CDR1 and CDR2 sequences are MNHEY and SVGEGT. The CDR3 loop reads CASSLRQQGYYGYTF. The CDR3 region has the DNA TGTGCCAGCAGCCTCCGACAACAGGGGTACTATGGCTACACCTTC.

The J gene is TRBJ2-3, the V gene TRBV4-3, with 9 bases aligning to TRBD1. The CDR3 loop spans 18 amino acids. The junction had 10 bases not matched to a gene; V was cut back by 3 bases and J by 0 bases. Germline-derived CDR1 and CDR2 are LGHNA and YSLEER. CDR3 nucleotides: TGCGCCAGCAGCCAGGGACAGGGTCACTCTCCTAGCACAGATACGCAGTATTTT. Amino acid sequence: CASSQGQGHSPSTDTQYF.

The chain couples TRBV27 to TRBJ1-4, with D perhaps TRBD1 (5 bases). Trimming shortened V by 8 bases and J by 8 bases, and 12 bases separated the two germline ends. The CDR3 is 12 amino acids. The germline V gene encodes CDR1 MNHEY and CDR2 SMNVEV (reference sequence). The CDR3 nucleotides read TGTGCCAGCTCCCGGGGGGGGGAAAAACTGTTTTTT. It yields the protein CASSRGGEKLFF.

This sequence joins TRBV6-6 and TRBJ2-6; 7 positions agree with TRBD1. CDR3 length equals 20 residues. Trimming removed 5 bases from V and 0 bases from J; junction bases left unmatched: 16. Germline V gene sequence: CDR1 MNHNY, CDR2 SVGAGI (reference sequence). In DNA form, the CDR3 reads TGTGCCAGCAGTCTGCGGACAGGCAAAAATTTAAACTCTGGGGCCAACGTCCTGACTTTC. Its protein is CASSLRTGKNLNSGANVLTF.

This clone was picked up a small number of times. The CDR3 sequence: CATAGGAGNEQFF. In DNA, the CDR3 is TGCGCCACTGCCGGGGGGGCGGGGAATGAGCAGTTCTTC. This chain uses TRBV5-1 with TRBJ2-1; 8 positions match TRBD2. Germline lookup yields CDR1 SGHRS and CDR2 YFSETQ. With 9 bases clipped from V and 7 bases from J, the junction kept 9 bases outside the gene matches. This CDR3 comprises 13 residues.

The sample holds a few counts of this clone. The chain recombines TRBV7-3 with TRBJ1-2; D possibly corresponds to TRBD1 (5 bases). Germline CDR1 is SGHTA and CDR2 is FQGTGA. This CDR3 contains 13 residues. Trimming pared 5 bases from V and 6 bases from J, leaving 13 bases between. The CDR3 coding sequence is TGTGCCAGCAGCGCGCAGGGATGGGATGGCTACACCTTC. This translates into CASSAQGWDGYTF.

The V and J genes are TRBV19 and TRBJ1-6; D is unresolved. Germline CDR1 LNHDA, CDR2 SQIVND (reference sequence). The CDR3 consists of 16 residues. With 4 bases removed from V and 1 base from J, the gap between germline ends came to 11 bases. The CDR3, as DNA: TGTGCCAGTAGTACCCCAACGGTTTCCTATAATTCACCCCTCCACTTT. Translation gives CASSTPTVSYNSPLHF. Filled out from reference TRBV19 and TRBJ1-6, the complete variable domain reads DGGITQSPKYLFRKEGQNVTLSCEQNLNHDAMYWYRQDPGQGLRLIYYSQIVNDFQKGDIAEGYSVSREKKESFPLTVTSAQKNPTAFYLCASSTPTVSYNSPLHFGNGTRLTVT.

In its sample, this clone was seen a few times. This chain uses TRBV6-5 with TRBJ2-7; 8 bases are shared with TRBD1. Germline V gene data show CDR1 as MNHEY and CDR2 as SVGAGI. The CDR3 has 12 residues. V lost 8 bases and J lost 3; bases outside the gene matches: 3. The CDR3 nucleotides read TGTGCCAGCCAGACAGGGGACTACGAGCAGTACTTC. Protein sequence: CASQTGDYEQYF.

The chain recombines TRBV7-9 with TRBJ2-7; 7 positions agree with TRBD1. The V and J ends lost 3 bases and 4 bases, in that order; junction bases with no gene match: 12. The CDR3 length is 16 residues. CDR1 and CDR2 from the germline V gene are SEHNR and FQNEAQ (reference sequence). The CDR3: CASSLAWAGGVYEQYF. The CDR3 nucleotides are TGTGCCAGCAGCTTGGCGTGGGCAGGGGGTGTTTACGAGCAGTACTTC.

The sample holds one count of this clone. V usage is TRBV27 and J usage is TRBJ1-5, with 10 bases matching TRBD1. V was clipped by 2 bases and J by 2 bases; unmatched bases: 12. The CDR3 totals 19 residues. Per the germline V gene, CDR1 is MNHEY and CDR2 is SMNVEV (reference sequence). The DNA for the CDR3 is TGTGCCAGCAGTTTAAGGCCCCCAGGACAGGGGGGAGGCAATCAGCCCCAGCATTTT. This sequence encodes CASSLRPPGQGGGNQPQHF.